This T cell receptor beta chain emerged from a study of blood T cells in healthy people across ages. This clonotype was counted between two and nine times. The length of the CDR3 is 15 residues. CDR1 SGHRS and CDR2 YFSETQ come from the germline V gene. V trimming: 4 bases; J trimming: 5 bases; junction bases outside the gene matches: 6. Combining a sample-barcoded 5' primer with a J-beta primer mix, a second PCR ran for roughly 7 to 12 cycles. Each cDNA was tagged by a template-switch adaptor containing 12 random nucleotides. Via MiXCR, TCRdb re-called the 5' RACE reads, giving one row per CDR3 protein. In the table there are around 990,000 distinct CDR3 sequences, 35% to 45% of which are singletons.

Sequenced: blood. The chain employs TRBV5-1 and TRBJ1-4; 9 positions agree with TRBD1. This TCR was sampled from a man younger than 35 in good health. CDR3 bases: TGCGCCAGCAGCGGCCCGGGACAGGGAAATGAAAAACTGTTTTTT. Translating it yields CASSGPGQGNEKLFF.